The rows below give T cell receptor beta chains drawn from one sample of a study of blood T cell repertoires in COVID-19. TCRdb keeps only in-frame clones here, not all; method: immunoSEQ multiplex PCR. The data hold about 140,000 clones, with about 90% observed a single time. The specimen was peripheral blood. The source is a man aged 60 to 69 with active or convalescent COVID-19. Each CDR3 is given with its conserved first and last residue. D genes are given only for firm matches. Clone size is stated in some rows and not others, as once, few, many or a class when expanded.

TRBV9	NA	NA	TRBJ1-5	CASSVQGGDQPQHF	TGTGCCAGCAGCGTTCAGGGTGGAGATCAGCCCCAGCATTTT
TRBV7-3	NA	TRBD2	TRBJ2-1	CASSQIAGRGYNEQFF	TGTGCCAGCAGCCAAATTGCGGGGAGGGGCTACAATGAGCAGTTCTTC
TRBV28	few	NA	TRBJ1-2	CASSFYGRDYGYTF	TGTGCCAGCAGTTTCTACGGCAGGGACTATGGCTACACCTTC
TRBV20-1	NA	TRBD1	TRBJ2-7	CSAGRGIEQYF	TGCAGTGCTGGCAGGGGGATCGAGCAGTACTTC
TRBV19	few	NA	TRBJ2-3	CASRGSRGSTDTQYF	TGTGCCAGTAGGGGCTCTCGCGGGAGCACAGATACGCAGTATTTT
TRBV27	NA	TRBD2	TRBJ2-4	CASSFWGGTAKNIQYF	TGTGCCAGCAGTTTTTGGGGGGGTACGGCCAAAAACATTCAGTACTTC
TRBV7-8	once	NA	TRBJ1-2	CASDASGRIPYGYTF	TGTGCCAGCGATGCTAGCGGGAGGATTCCCTATGGCTACACCTTC
TRBV5-8	NA	NA	TRBJ2-3	CASGQGTDTQYF	TGTGCCAGCGGGCAGGGCACAGATACGCAGTATTTT
TRBV7-3	NA	NA	TRBJ2-3	CASSPRGDTQYF	TGTGCCAGCAGCCCACGGGGGGATACGCAGTATTTT
TRBV9	NA	NA	TRBJ2-6	CASSSAGRAVLTF	TGTGCCAGCAGCTCCGCGGGGCGGGCCGTCCTGACTTTC
TRBV25-1	NA	TRBD1	TRBJ1-1	CASERDRGNLFTEAFF	TGTGCCAGCGAGCGGGACAGGGGGAATTTATTTACTGAAGCTTTCTTT
TRBV2	NA	NA	TRBJ1-6	CASSEQGQVSSPLHF	TGTGCCAGCAGCGAGCAGGGACAAGTTAGTTCACCCCTCCACTTT
TRBV4-3	NA	NA	TRBJ1-3	CASSQKPQGSGNTIYF	TGCGCCAGCAGCCAGAAACCTCAGGGGTCTGGAAACACCATATATTTT
TRBV9	NA	NA	TRBJ2-2	CASRSEHTGELFF	TGTGCCTCCCGGTCCGAGCACACCGGGGAGCTGTTTTTT
TRBV7-2	NA	TRBD2	TRBJ2-2	CASSSSGINTGELFF	TGTGCCAGCAGCTCTAGCGGGATAAACACCGGGGAGCTGTTTTTT
TRBV5-1	NA	TRBD2	TRBJ2-7	CASSLDGTSAYEQYF	TGCGCCAGCAGCTTGGACGGGACTAGCGCCTACGAGCAGTACTTC
TRBV7-2	NA	TRBD2	TRBJ2-5	CASSLGKTSGSMGETQYF	TGTGCCAGCAGCTTAGGGAAGACTAGCGGGAGTATGGGGGAGACCCAGTACTTC
TRBV27	NA	NA	TRBJ2-7	CASNGQSGRAPYYEQYF	TGTGCCAGCAACGGACAGAGCGGCAGGGCCCCATACTACGAGCAGTACTTC
TRBV12-5	NA	TRBD1	TRBJ2-3	CASGFSLGQGYTDTQYF	TGTGCTAGTGGTTTCTCTCTCGGACAGGGTTACACAGATACGCAGTATTTT
TRBV7-2	NA	NA	TRBJ2-7	CASSPGVTSSYEQYF	TGTGCCAGCAGCCCCGGAGTAACAAGCTCCTACGAGCAGTACTTC
TRBV6-5	NA	TRBD2	TRBJ2-7	CASRGTSGNSYEQYF	TGTGCCAGCAGGGGGACTAGCGGGAACTCCTACGAGCAGTACTTC
TRBV5-1	NA	TRBD2	TRBJ2-3	CASSSLLAGRGRDTQYF	TGCGCCAGCAGCTCCCTGCTAGCGGGACGGGGGCGTGATACGCAGTATTTT
TRBV7-8	NA	NA	TRBJ2-7	CASSAIYEQYF	TGTGCCAGCAGCGCGATATACGAGCAGTACTTC
TRBV7-2	once	NA	TRBJ1-1	CASSLGYSTEAFF	TGTGCCAGCAGCTTAGGGTATAGCACTGAAGCTTTCTTT
TRBV10-3	NA	NA	TRBJ1-2	CAISDQGVSGYTF	TGTGCCATCAGTGATCAGGGTGTGAGTGGCTACACCTTC
TRBV13	NA	NA	TRBJ2-1	CASQKGRVNEQFF	TGTGCCAGCCAAAAAGGCAGGGTCAATGAGCAGTTCTTC
TRBV5-6	NA	TRBD1	TRBJ2-3	CASSLFAGGADTQYF	TGTGCCAGCAGCTTGTTTGCAGGGGGCGCAGATACGCAGTATTTT
TRBV5-1	NA	NA	TRBJ2-5	CASTSGGIQETQYF	TGCGCCAGCACTTCTGGGGGGATCCAAGAGACCCAGTACTTC
TRBV14	NA	NA	TRBJ2-7	CASSQPGHWEQYF	TGTGCCAGCAGCCAGCCGGGACACTGGGAGCAGTACTTC
TRBV19	once	NA	TRBJ1-5	CASSTTGSNQPQHF	TGTGCCAGTAGTACCACAGGGAGCAATCAGCCCCAGCATTTT
TRBV27	NA	TRBD2	TRBJ2-3	CASSPRTSRGPDTQYF	TGTGCCAGCAGTCCCCGGACTAGCCGCGGTCCAGATACGCAGTATTTT
TRBV28	NA	TRBD1	TRBJ1-4	CASSLIQGAGKLFF	TGTGCCAGCAGTTTAATTCAGGGGGCCGGAAAACTGTTTTTT
TRBV6-5	NA	NA	TRBJ1-2	CASSSGTGDYGYTF	TGTGCCAGCAGCTCCGGGACGGGGGACTATGGCTACACCTTC
TRBV24-1	NA	TRBD1	TRBJ2-7	CATSDPEGQGIHEQYF	TGTGCCACCAGTGATCCCGAGGGACAGGGAATCCACGAGCAGTACTTC
TRBV5-6	NA	NA	TRBJ1-4	CASSAPGEKKLFF	TGTGCCAGCAGCGCCCCAGGGGAAAAAAAACTGTTTTTT
TRBV19	once	TRBD2	TRBJ2-2	CASSIEGSGRARTGELFF	TGTGCCAGTAGTATAGAAGGTAGCGGGAGGGCACGAACCGGGGAGCTGTTTTTT
TRBV6-5	NA	NA	TRBJ2-7	CASRGGGAYEQYF	TGTGCCAGCAGGGGGGGAGGCGCCTACGAGCAGTACTTC
TRBV7-2	NA	TRBD1	TRBJ2-6	CASSLARPGQGALSGANVLTF	TGTGCCAGCAGCTTAGCAAGGCCGGGACAGGGGGCACTCTCTGGGGCCAACGTCCTGACTTTC
TRBV30	once	TRBD2	TRBJ2-1	CAWRGRDEQFF	TGTGCCTGGAGAGGGAGGGATGAGCAGTTCTTC
TRBV28	NA	TRBD2	TRBJ2-1	CASSPRTSGSFRFF	TGTGCCAGCAGTCCCCGAACTAGCGGGTCGTTTCGGTTCTTC
TRBV3-1/TRBV3-2	NA	NA	TRBJ1-5	CASSQINSNQPQHF	TGTGCCAGCAGCCAAATAAATAGCAATCAGCCCCAGCATTTT
TRBV28	few	NA	TRBJ1-1	CASSLYPTVFEAFF	TGTGCCAGCAGTTTATACCCCACAGTTTTTGAAGCTTTCTTT
TRBV5-5	NA	NA	TRBJ2-7	CASRLGLTALGEQYF	TGTGCCAGCAGGCTCGGACTGACGGCCTTGGGAGAGCAGTACTTC
TRBV6-1	NA	TRBD2	TRBJ2-7	CASSDARTSGASSYEQYF	TGTGCCAGCAGTGATGCACGGACTAGCGGGGCTAGCTCCTACGAGCAGTACTTC
TRBV11-2	NA	NA	TRBJ2-6	CASSADSRWANVLTF	TGTGCCAGCAGCGCGGACTCCCGATGGGCCAACGTCCTGACTTTC
TRBV28	NA	TRBD1	TRBJ2-1	CASSLADRGVHEQFF	TGTGCCAGCAGTTTGGCGGACAGGGGGGTCCATGAGCAGTTCTTC
TRBV25-1	NA	NA	TRBJ2-7	CASSTGYEQYF	TGTGCCAGCAGCACAGGCTACGAGCAGTACTTC
TRBV18	NA	TRBD1	TRBJ1-2	CASSPNTGDGYTF	TGTGCCAGCTCACCCAATACAGGGGACGGCTACACCTTC